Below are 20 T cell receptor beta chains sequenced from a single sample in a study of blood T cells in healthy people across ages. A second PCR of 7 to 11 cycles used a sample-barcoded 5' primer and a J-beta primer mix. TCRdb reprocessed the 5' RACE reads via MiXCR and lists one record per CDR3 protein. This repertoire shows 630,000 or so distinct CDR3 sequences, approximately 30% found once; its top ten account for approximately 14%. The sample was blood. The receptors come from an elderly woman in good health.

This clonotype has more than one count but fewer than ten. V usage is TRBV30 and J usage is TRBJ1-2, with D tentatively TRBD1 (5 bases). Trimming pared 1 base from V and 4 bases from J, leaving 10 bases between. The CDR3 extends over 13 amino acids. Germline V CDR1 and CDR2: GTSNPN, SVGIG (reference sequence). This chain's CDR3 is CAWSGDWSYGYTF. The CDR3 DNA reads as TGTGCCTGGAGTGGGGACTGGAGCTATGGCTACACCTTC.

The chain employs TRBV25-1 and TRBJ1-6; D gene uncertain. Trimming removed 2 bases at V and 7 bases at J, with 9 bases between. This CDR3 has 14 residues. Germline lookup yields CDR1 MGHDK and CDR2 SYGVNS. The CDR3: CASSEQNWNSPLHF. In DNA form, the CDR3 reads TGTGCCAGCAGTGAACAGAATTGGAATTCACCCCTCCACTTT.

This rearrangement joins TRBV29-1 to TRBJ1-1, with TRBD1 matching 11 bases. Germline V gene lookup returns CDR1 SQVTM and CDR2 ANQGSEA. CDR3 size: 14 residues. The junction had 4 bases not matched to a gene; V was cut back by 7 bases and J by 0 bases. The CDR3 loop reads CSGGQGALNTEAFF. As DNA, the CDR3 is TGCAGCGGTGGACAGGGGGCCTTGAACACTGAAGCTTTCTTT.

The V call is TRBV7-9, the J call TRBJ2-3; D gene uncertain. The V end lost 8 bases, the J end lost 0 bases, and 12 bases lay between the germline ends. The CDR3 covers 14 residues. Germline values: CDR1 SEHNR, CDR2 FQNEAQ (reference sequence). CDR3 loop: CASGDAASTDTQYF. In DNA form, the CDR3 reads TGTGCCAGCGGGGATGCGGCTAGCACAGATACGCAGTATTTT.

The CDR3, as DNA: TGTGCCAGCAGCTTGTTCGACGCGGGTGAGCAGTACTTC. Translation: CASSLFDAGEQYF. The rearrangement uses TRBV5-5 and TRBJ2-7; D may be TRBD2 (5 bases). This CDR3 has 13 amino acids. Germline-derived CDR1 and CDR2 are SGHKS and YYEKEE (reference sequence). With 1 base removed from V and 7 bases from J, the gap between germline ends came to 12 bases.

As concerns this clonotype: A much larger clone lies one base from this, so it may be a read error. In DNA form, the CDR3 reads TGTGCCAGCAGTTTAATACGGGCGGGAGATACGCAGTATTTT. It translates to CASSLIRAGDTQYF. The chain combines TRBV27 with TRBJ2-3; a possible D gene is TRBD2 (5 bases). The CDR3 is made up of 14 amino acids. Trimming removed 2 bases at V and 5 bases at J, with 11 bases between. The germline CDR1 and CDR2 sequences are MNHEY and SMNVEV (reference sequence).

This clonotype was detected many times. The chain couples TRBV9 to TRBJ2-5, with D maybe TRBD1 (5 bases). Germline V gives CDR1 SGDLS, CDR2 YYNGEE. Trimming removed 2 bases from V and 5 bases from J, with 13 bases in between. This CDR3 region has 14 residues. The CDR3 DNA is TGTGCCAGCAGCGTTGGACCAAAGGGGGAGACCCAGTACTTC. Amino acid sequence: CASSVGPKGETQYF.

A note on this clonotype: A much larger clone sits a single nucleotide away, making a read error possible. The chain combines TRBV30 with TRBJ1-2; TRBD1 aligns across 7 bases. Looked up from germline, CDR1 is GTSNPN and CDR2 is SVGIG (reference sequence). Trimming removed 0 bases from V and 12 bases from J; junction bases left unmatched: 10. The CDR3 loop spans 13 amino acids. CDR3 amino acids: CAWSVLQGRGDTF. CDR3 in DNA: TGTGCCTGGAGTGTTTTACAGGGGAGAGGCGACACCTTC. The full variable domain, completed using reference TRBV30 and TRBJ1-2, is SQTIHQWPATLVQPVGSPLSLECTVEGTSNPNLYWYRQAAGRGLQLLFYSVGIGQISSEVPQNLSASRPQDRQFILSSKKLLLSDSGFYLCAWSVLQGRGDTFGSGTRLTVV.

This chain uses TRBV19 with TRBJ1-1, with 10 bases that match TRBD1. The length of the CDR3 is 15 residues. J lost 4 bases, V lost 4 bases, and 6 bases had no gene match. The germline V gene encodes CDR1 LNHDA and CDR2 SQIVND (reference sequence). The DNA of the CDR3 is TGTGCCAGTAGTAAAAAAAGACAGGGGGCCACTGAAGCTTTCTTT. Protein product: CASSKKRQGATEAFF.

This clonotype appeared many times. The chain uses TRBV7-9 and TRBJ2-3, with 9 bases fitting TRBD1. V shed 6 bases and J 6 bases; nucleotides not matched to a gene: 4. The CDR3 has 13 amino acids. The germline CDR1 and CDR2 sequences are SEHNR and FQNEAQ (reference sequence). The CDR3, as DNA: TGTGCCAGCAGAACAGGGGGCGGCGATACGCAGTATTTT. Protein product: CASRTGGGDTQYF.

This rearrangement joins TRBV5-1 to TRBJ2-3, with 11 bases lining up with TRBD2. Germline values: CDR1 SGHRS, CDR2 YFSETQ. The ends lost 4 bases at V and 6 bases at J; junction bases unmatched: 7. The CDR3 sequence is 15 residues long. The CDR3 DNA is TGCGCCAGCAGCCCTTTAGCGGGAGGGGCGGATACGCAGTATTTT. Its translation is CASSPLAGGADTQYF.

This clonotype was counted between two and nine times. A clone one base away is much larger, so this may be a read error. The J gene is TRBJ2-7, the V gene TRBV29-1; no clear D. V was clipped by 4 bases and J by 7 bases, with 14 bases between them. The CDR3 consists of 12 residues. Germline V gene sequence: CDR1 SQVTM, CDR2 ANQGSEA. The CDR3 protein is CSVVFRANEQYF. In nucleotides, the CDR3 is TGCAGCGTTGTTTTCCGGGCCAATGAGCAGTACTTC.

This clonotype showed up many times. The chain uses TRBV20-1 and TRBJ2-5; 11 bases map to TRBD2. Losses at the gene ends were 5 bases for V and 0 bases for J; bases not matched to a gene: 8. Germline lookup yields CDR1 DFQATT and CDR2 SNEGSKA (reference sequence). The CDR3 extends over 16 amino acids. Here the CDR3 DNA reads TGCAGTGCTTTTACTATTAGCGGGGGGGACCAAGAGACCCAGTACTTC. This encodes CSAFTISGGDQETQYF.

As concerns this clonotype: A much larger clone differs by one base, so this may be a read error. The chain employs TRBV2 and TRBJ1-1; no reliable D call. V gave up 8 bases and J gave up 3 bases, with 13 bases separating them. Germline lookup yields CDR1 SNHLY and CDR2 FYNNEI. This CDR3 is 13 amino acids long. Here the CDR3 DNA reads TGTGCCAGCTGGGTGCTGGATTACACTGAAGCTTTCTTT. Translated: CASWVLDYTEAFF. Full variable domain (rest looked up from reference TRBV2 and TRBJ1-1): EPEVTQTPSHQVTQMGQEVILRCVPISNHLYFYWYRQILGQKVEFLVSFYNNEISEKSEIFDDQFSVERPDGSNFTLKIRSTKLEDSAMYFCASWVLDYTEAFFGQGTRLTVV.

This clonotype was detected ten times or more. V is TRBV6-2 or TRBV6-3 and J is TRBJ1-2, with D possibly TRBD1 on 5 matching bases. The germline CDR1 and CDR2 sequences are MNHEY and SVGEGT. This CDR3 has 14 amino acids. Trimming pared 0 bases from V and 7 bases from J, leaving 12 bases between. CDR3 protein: CASSYSRGLGGYTF. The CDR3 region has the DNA TGTGCCAGCAGTTACTCACGGGGACTGGGTGGCTACACCTTC.

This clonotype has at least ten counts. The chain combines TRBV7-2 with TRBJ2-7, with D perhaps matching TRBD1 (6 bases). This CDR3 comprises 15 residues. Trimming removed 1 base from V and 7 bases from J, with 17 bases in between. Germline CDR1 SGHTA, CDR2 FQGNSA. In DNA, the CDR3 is TGTGCCAGCAGCTTAGGAGGGACACGGATCAATGAGCAGTACTTC. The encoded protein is CASSLGGTRINEQYF.

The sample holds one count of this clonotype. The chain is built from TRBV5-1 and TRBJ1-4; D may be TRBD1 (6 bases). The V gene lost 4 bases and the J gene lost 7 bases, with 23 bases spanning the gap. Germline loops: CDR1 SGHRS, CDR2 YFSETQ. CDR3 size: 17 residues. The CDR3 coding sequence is TGCGCCAGCAGCCTGGACCCGGGGTCTGGGGGCGGTGAAAAACTGTTTTTT. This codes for CASSLDPGSGGGEKLFF.

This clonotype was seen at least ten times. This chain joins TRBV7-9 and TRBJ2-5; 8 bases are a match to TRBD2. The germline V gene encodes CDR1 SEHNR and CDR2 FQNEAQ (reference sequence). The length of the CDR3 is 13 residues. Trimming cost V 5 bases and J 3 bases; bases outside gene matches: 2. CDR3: CASSPLAEETQYF. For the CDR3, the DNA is TGTGCCAGCAGCCCACTAGCGGAAGAGACCCAGTACTTC.

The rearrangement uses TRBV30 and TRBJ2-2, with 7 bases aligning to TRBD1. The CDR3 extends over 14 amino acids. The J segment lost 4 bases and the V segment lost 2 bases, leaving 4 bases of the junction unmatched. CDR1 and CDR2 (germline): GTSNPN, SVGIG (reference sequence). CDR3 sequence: CAWSTGAVTGELFF. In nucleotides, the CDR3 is TGTGCCTGGAGTACAGGGGCTGTCACCGGGGAGCTGTTTTTT.

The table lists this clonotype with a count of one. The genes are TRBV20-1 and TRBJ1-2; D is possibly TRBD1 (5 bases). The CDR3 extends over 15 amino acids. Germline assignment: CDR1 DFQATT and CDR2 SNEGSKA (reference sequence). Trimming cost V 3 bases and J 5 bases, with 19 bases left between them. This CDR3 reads CSARAAQGSSYGYTF. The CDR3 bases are TGCAGTGCTAGGGCCGCTCAGGGCAGTTCTTATGGCTACACCTTC.